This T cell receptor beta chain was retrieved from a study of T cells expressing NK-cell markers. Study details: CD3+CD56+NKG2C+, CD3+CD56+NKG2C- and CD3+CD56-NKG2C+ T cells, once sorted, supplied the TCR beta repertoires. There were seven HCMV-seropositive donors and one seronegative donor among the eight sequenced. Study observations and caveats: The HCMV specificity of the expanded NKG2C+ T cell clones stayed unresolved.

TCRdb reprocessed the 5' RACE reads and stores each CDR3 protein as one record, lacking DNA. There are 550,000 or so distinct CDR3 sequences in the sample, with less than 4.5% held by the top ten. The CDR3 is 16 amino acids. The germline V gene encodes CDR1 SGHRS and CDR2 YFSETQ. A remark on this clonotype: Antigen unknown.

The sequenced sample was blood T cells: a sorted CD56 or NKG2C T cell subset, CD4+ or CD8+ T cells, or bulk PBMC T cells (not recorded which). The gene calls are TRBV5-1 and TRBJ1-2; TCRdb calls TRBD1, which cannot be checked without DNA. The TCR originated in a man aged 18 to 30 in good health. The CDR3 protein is CASSLESSTGSYGYTF.